This entry features one T cell receptor (beta chain) sequence. The antigen is not known. The library was made from cDNA and included unique molecular identifiers. Approximately 0.5 million cDNA molecules were recovered from an input of 1 to 10 million T cells. TCRdb redid the calling of the PCR reads with MiXCR, one entry per CDR3 protein. The sample has a few hundred thousand distinct CDR3 sequences, around 40% seen once. These data come from a study of post-analysis software for immune sequencing data. Study-wide findings and caveats: In patients, TRBV5-6, TRBV5-1 and TRBV20-1 belonged to five TRBV segments found more frequently than in controls. Controls significantly exceeded multiple sclerosis patients in normalized Chao1 diversity.

V was trimmed by 1 base and J by 0 bases, leaving 13 bases between them. CDR1 PRHDT and CDR2 FYEKMQ come from the germline V gene (reference sequence). This CDR3 is 17 amino acids long. The chain couples TRBV13 to TRBJ1-3; a weak D match, TRBD1 (6 bases). This receptor was identified in a girl aged 10-17 years with multiple sclerosis. The sequenced sample consisted of blood. The CDR3 reads CASSLATGCYSGNTIYF. In DNA form, the CDR3 reads TGTGCCAGCAGCTTAGCTACAGGGTGTTACTCTGGAAACACCATATATTTT. The whole variable domain, remainder taken from reference TRBV13 and TRBJ1-3, is AAGVIQSPRHLIKEKRETATLKCYPIPRHDTVYWYQQGPGQDPQFLISFYEKMQSDKGSIPDRFSAQQFSDYHSELNMSSLELGDSALYFCASSLATGCYSGNTIYFGEGSWLTVV.